This T cell receptor beta chain was sequenced in a study of cytomegalovirus exposure and HLA in healthy donors. Looking at the study overall: Within the Caucasian-associated ancestry cluster were about 81% of the 300 to 450 genotyped donors.

The CDR3 has 16 amino acids. V trimming: 2 bases; J trimming: 8 bases; junction bases outside the gene matches: 9. Looked up from germline, CDR1 is SGHDN and CDR2 is FVKESK. As to this clone: The antigen remains unidentified.

Study-wide results and limits: There were 150 to 200 TCR beta chains listed as cytomegalovirus-associated. It was only CMV serostatus that was available as immune exposure information. What a later analysis reportedly showed was that an Asian-associated ancestry cluster had fewer N-insertions than the approximately 700-donor mean.

Vbeta (60) and Jbeta (13) primers were used in the PCR. Method: immunoSEQ multiplex PCR; TCRdb's copy keeps in-frame clones and lacks some. The data show under 150,000 clones, about four fifths seen once. This chain uses TRBV14 with TRBJ2-2; 9 bases match TRBD1. What was sequenced was PBMCs. The TCR originated in a human donor in good health. CDR3 sequence (DNA): TGTGCCAGCAGCCAATTAGGACAGGGGTTATCTGGGGAGCTGTTTTTT. It yields the protein CASSQLGQGLSGELFF. Drawing the rest from reference TRBV14 and TRBJ2-2, the complete variable domain is EAGVTQFPSHSVIEKGQTVTLRCDPISGHDNLYWYRRVMGKEIKFLLHFVKESKQDESGMPNNRFLAERTGGTYSTLKVQPAELEDSGVYFCASSQLGQGLSGELFFGEGSRLTVL.